Each of the 25 T cell receptor beta chains below was sequenced from the same sample in a study of T-cell memory formation after mild COVID-19. TCRdb re-called the 5' RACE reads with MiXCR, one entry per CDR3 protein. The sample lists a few hundred thousand distinct CDR3 sequences, approximately 29% occurring once. Sample: PBMCs or a T cell subset sorted from them (not recorded which). The source of these receptors is an adult woman who had mild COVID-19 (a few samples of this study predate the infection). Cell type and time point are not known.

V usage is TRBV29-1 and J usage is TRBJ1-2; D gene uncertain. This CDR3 has 11 amino acids. V dropped 3 bases and J dropped 2 bases, with 4 bases sitting between them. CDR1 is SQVTM, CDR2 ANQGSEA, per germline. In nucleotides, the CDR3 is TGCAGCGTTGAGATCAACTATGGCTACACCTTC. This sequence encodes CSVEINYGYTF. The variable domain in full, with the rest retrieved from reference TRBV29-1 and TRBJ1-2, is SAVISQKPSRDICQRGTSLTIQCQVDSQVTMMFWYRQQPGQSLTLIATANQGSEATYESGFVIDKFPISRPNLTFSTLTVSNMSPEDSSIYLCSVEINYGYTFGSGTRLTVV.

The chain uses TRBV24-1 and TRBJ2-7, with 9 bases matching TRBD1. Trimming took 5 bases from V and 2 from J; bases not matched to a gene: 6. This CDR3 has 15 amino acids. The germline CDR1 and CDR2 sequences are KGHDR and SFDVKD. The chain's CDR3 is CATSGGTGKPYEQYF. In DNA, the CDR3 is TGTGCCACCAGTGGTGGGACAGGGAAACCCTACGAGCAGTACTTC.

The chain recombines TRBV7-2 with TRBJ2-4; 8 nucleotides align to TRBD2. Germline loops: CDR1 SGHTA, CDR2 FQGNSA. V lost 6 bases, J lost 8 bases, and 9 bases stayed unmatched. The CDR3 has 14 residues. The CDR3: CASSTRLAMDIQYF. CDR3 nucleotides: TGTGCCAGCAGTACCCGACTAGCGATGGACATTCAGTACTTC.

The genes are TRBV5-6 and TRBJ2-5; 8 nucleotides agree with TRBD2. The CDR3 length is 16 residues. Germline values: CDR1 SGHDT, CDR2 YYEEEE. J gave up 2 bases and V 1 base, and 7 bases lay outside the gene matches. Written as DNA, the CDR3 is TGTGCCAGCAGCTTGCGATTTGCGGGAGGACAAGAGACCCAGTACTTC. Amino acid sequence: CASSLRFAGGQETQYF.

The V gene is TRBV6-5, the J gene TRBJ1-2, with 8 nucleotides matching TRBD1. Losses at the gene ends were 6 bases for V and 4 bases for J; bases not matched to a gene: 10. CDR1 is MNHEY, CDR2 SVGAGI, per germline. This CDR3 is 15 amino acids long. In DNA, the CDR3 is TGTGCCAGCAGCCGAGGACAGGGCTTACTCTATGGCTACACCTTC. Translated, it gives CASSRGQGLLYGYTF.

In its sample, this clonotype was seen a few times. V is TRBV6-5 and J is TRBJ1-2; D is uncertain. CDR1 is MNHEY and CDR2 is SVGAGI in the germline V gene. The CDR3 runs to 15 residues. The V and J ends lost 7 bases and 0 bases respectively, with 15 bases between them. In nucleotides, the CDR3 is TGTGCCAGCACCGCCCTGCGGGGTTCTAACTATGGCTACACCTTC. As protein: CASTALRGSNYGYTF.

The chain couples TRBV9 to TRBJ2-1; tentative D call: TRBD2 (6 bases). Germline loops: CDR1 SGDLS, CDR2 YYNGEE. V gave up 4 bases and J gave up 7 bases, with 21 bases separating them. The CDR3 length is 16 residues. This chain's CDR3 is CASSPPPGLYLNEQFF. CDR3 in DNA: TGTGCCAGCAGCCCTCCCCCGGGACTGTATCTTAATGAGCAGTTCTTC.

V usage is TRBV5-6 and J usage is TRBJ2-3; D not resolved. This CDR3 spans 13 amino acids. Germline CDR1 is SGHDT and CDR2 is YYEEEE. Trimming stripped 4 bases from V and 4 bases from J, with 10 bases between. The CDR3 sequence is CASSPPFADTQYF. In DNA, the CDR3 is TGTGCCAGCAGCCCCCCTTTCGCAGATACGCAGTATTTT. Looking up the rest from reference TRBV5-6 and TRBJ2-3 gives the full variable domain: DAGVTQSPTHLIKTRGQQVTLRCSPKSGHDTVSWYQQALGQGPQFIFQYYEEEERQRGNFPDRFSGHQFPNYSSELNVNALLLGDSALYLCASSPPFADTQYFGPGTRLTVL.

The chain is built from TRBV10-3 and TRBJ2-3; a weak D match, TRBD2 (6 bases). The germline CDR1 and CDR2 sequences are ENHRY and SYGVKD. The CDR3 runs 14 residues. Between the trimmed V and J ends, which lost 2 bases and 4 bases, there was a span of 10 bases. The CDR3 spells CAISERESADTQYF. The CDR3, as DNA: TGTGCCATCAGTGAGCGGGAGAGTGCAGATACGCAGTATTTT.

V usage is TRBV10-3 and J usage is TRBJ1-5; 9 bases match TRBD1. From germline, CDR1 is ENHRY and CDR2 SYGVKD. V shed 10 bases and J 0 bases; nucleotides not matched to a gene: 10. CDR3 size: 16 residues. CDR3: CASARDRDRSNQPQHF. The CDR3 nucleotides read TGTGCCAGCGCCCGGGACAGGGACCGTAGCAATCAGCCCCAGCATTTT.

The chain uses TRBV29-1 and TRBJ2-3, with D perhaps matching TRBD2 (6 bases). The V and J ends lost 8 bases and 2 bases respectively, with 17 bases between them. The CDR3 totals 14 residues. Germline CDR1 reads SQVTM; CDR2 reads ANQGSEA. This chain's CDR3 is CSLGSGADTDTQYF. The CDR3 coding sequence is TGCAGCCTCGGGAGCGGAGCAGACACAGATACGCAGTATTTT.

The chain employs TRBV20-1 and TRBJ2-7; 8 bases match TRBD1. The CDR3 has 17 residues. V shed 0 bases, J shed 3 bases, and the junction held 13 bases outside the gene matches. CDR1 is DFQATT, CDR2 SNEGSKA, per germline (reference sequence). CDR3: CSARDSGQEIYVYEQYF. Written as DNA, the CDR3 is TGCAGTGCTAGAGATTCGGGACAGGAAATTTACGTCTACGAGCAGTACTTC.

The V gene is TRBV15, the J gene TRBJ2-2, with TRBD1 as a possible D gene (6 bases). The CDR3 extends over 18 amino acids. Germline V lookup: CDR1 LNHNV, CDR2 YYDKDF (reference sequence). V was clipped by 0 bases and J by 0 bases, with 14 bases between them. The CDR3 region has the DNA TGTGCCACCAGCAGAGATTGGGACATTAATTCGAACACCGGGGAGCTGTTTTTT. Encoded protein: CATSRDWDINSNTGELFF.

The chain carries TRBV11-3 and TRBJ2-7, with a weak D call TRBD2 (7 bases). Trimming pared 6 bases from V and 5 bases from J, leaving 23 bases between. From germline, CDR1 is SGHNT and CDR2 YENEEA. The CDR3 has 16 amino acids. The CDR3 here is CASRNRGGDIGNEQYF. In nucleotides, the CDR3 is TGTGCCAGCAGGAACCGAGGGGGGGATATCGGAAACGAGCAGTACTTC.

The chain joins TRBV4-1 to TRBJ2-3; 8 nucleotides align to TRBD1. Germline lookup yields CDR1 MGHRA and CDR2 YSYEKL. The CDR3 is 16 amino acids. V lost 1 base to trimming and J lost 8 bases; unmatched junction nucleotides: 11. This CDR3 is CASSQGARGRVGTQYF. CDR3 coding DNA: TGCGCCAGCAGCCAAGGAGCCAGGGGGCGCGTCGGTACGCAGTATTTT.

There are a few counts of this clonotype. V and J are TRBV11-1 and TRBJ2-1, with 9 bases lining up with TRBD2. Looked up from germline, CDR1 is SGHAT and CDR2 is FQDESV (reference sequence). The junction had 6 bases not matched to a gene; V was cut back by 3 bases and J by 3 bases. The CDR3 is made up of 16 amino acids. The chain's CDR3 is CASSFPTSGLYNEQFF. The CDR3 bases are TGTGCCAGCAGCTTCCCGACTAGCGGACTCTACAATGAGCAGTTCTTC.

The chain couples TRBV14 to TRBJ2-5; possibly TRBD1 or TRBD2 for D (6 bases each). Germline V lookup: CDR1 SGHDN, CDR2 FVKESK. V lost 4 bases to trimming and J lost 4 bases, with 13 bases between them. The CDR3 contains 14 residues. Here the CDR3 DNA reads TGTGCCAGCAGCCCAGGCTGGGGGGCAGAGACCCAGTACTTC. This sequence encodes CASSPGWGAETQYF.

This chain uses TRBV12-3 or TRBV12-4 with TRBJ1-6, with D hard to call. The V end lost 6 bases, the J end lost 10 bases, and 13 bases lay between the germline ends. This CDR3 comprises 13 residues. DNA for the CDR3: TGTGCCAGCAGCCCGAGCGGTGGATCACCCCTCCACTTT. This codes for CASSPSGGSPLHF.

This clonotype was detected many times. The chain links TRBV4-3 to TRBJ2-3; D is uncertain. Germline values: CDR1 LGHNA, CDR2 YSLEER. Trimming removed 0 bases at V and 0 bases at J, with 10 bases between. The CDR3 length is 16 residues. The CDR3 spells CASSQDRAVSTDTQYF. CDR3 DNA sequence: TGCGCCAGCAGCCAAGATCGGGCAGTAAGCACAGATACGCAGTATTTT.

This sequence joins TRBV30 and TRBJ1-2, with D perhaps matching TRBD1 (6 bases). The V end lost 4 bases, the J end lost 8 bases, and 14 bases lay between the germline ends. This CDR3 has 12 amino acids. Germline V lookup: CDR1 GTSNPN, CDR2 SVGIG (reference sequence). In nucleotides, the CDR3 is TGTGCCTGGATCGAGACAGGTGGGGGCTACACCTTC. Its protein is CAWIETGGGYTF.

The rearrangement links TRBV10-2 to TRBJ1-1; 7 bases are a match to TRBD1. Trimming took 7 bases from V and 4 from J; bases not matched to a gene: 12. The CDR3 totals 15 residues. The V gene's germline CDR1 is WSHSY and CDR2 SAAADI. The chain's CDR3 is CASNKGAPRGTEAFF. The DNA of the CDR3 is TGCGCCAGCAATAAGGGGGCACCGAGGGGCACTGAAGCTTTCTTT.

The chain links TRBV10-3 to TRBJ2-3, with 8 bases fitting TRBD2. Losses at the gene ends were 5 bases for V and 2 bases for J; bases not matched to a gene: 6. CDR1 ENHRY and CDR2 SYGVKD come from the germline V gene. The CDR3 sequence is 15 residues long. The CDR3 sequence is CAISSGGQDTDTQYF. CDR3 nucleotides: TGTGCCATCAGTAGCGGGGGCCAAGACACAGATACGCAGTATTTT.

This clonotype was detected only a few times. The chain joins TRBV5-6 to TRBJ1-1, with D tentatively TRBD1 (6 bases). The CDR3 extends over 12 amino acids. Germline-derived CDR1 and CDR2 are SGHDT and YYEEEE. V was shortened by 0 bases and J by 8 bases, with 8 bases between the two germline ends. The CDR3 bases are TGTGCCAGCAGCTTGGCCACAGGGGAAGCTTTCTTT. This gives the protein CASSLATGEAFF. The full variable domain, completed using reference TRBV5-6 and TRBJ1-1, is DAGVTQSPTHLIKTRGQQVTLRCSPKSGHDTVSWYQQALGQGPQFIFQYYEEEERQRGNFPDRFSGHQFPNYSSELNVNALLLGDSALYLCASSLATGEAFFGQGTRLTVV.

V gene TRBV3-1 combines with J gene TRBJ2-7; D unclear. The V end was cut by 0 bases, the J end by 7 bases, with 7 bases between. CDR3 length equals 12 residues. CDR1 is LGHDT, CDR2 YNNKEL, per germline (reference sequence). CDR3 sequence reads: CASSQDGREQYF. CDR3 nucleotide sequence: TGTGCCAGCAGCCAAGATGGGCGAGAGCAGTACTTC.

V and J are TRBV16 and TRBJ1-2, with D possibly matching TRBD1 (5 bases). CDR1 KGHSY and CDR2 FQNENV come from the germline V gene. This CDR3 has 14 residues. V was pared by 3 bases and J by 5 bases, with 13 bases between. This CDR3 reads CASSHGPGSYGYTF. In DNA form, the CDR3 reads TGTGCCAGCAGCCACGGCCCAGGGTCGTATGGCTACACCTTC.